The 13 T cell receptor beta chains given below trace back to one sample, sequenced in a study of blood T cell repertoires in COVID-19. Sequencing was performed with immunoSEQ multiplex PCR; in TCRdb, only in-frame clones are kept and a portion is missing. The sample lists under 400,000 clones, 85% to 90% occurring once. Sequencing was carried out using peripheral blood. Receptors were obtained from a man aged 18 to 35 with active or convalescent COVID-19.

The chain joins TRBV4-3 to TRBJ1-6; D remains ambiguous. This CDR3 has 15 residues. In germline, CDR1 is LGHNA, CDR2 YSLEER. With 6 bases removed from V and 6 bases from J, the gap between germline ends came to 15 bases. CDR3 nucleotides: TGCGCCAGCAGTCAAATGGCGGTTGGTAATTCACCCCTCCACTTT. Translating it yields CASSQMAVGNSPLHF.

This clone has just one count. The chain employs TRBV9 and TRBJ1-5, with a tentative D call TRBD1 (6 bases). V was shortened by 3 bases and J by 5 bases, with 15 bases between the two germline ends. The CDR3 spans 15 residues. CDR1 and CDR2 (germline): SGDLS, YYNGEE. This CDR3 is CASSAEGTKDQPQHF. The CDR3 nucleotides are TGTGCCAGCAGCGCCGAGGGGACAAAAGATCAGCCCCAGCATTTT.

The rearrangement uses TRBV6-5 and TRBJ2-7; D may be TRBD1 (6 bases). There are 13 residues in the CDR3. The V end lost 5 bases, the J end lost 1 base, and 9 bases lay between the germline ends. In germline, CDR1 is MNHEY, CDR2 SVGAGI. The CDR3 DNA reads TGTGCCAGCAGTCACAGGGATTCCTACGAGCAGTACTTC. Protein product: CASSHRDSYEQYF.

The chain couples TRBV11-2 to TRBJ2-1; unclear D gene. CDR3 length equals 17 residues. Germline assignment: CDR1 SGHAT and CDR2 FQNNGV. The germline V and J ends were trimmed by 1 base and 0 bases, with 13 bases remaining between them. The CDR3, as DNA: TGTGCCAGCAGCTTAGTGATGAGAAAAAGCTCCTACAATGAGCAGTTCTTC. It specifies CASSLVMRKSSYNEQFF.

The V gene is TRBV9, the J gene TRBJ1-1, with no clear D. The CDR3 runs 15 residues. In germline, CDR1 is SGDLS, CDR2 YYNGEE. The ends were cut back, 0 bases at V and 2 bases at J, with 11 bases in the middle. The CDR3 region has the DNA TGTGCCAGCAGCGTAGGTGGAGGGATCAACACTGAAGCTTTCTTT. It is translated as CASSVGGGINTEAFF.

The chain combines TRBV6-2 or TRBV6-3 with TRBJ1-2; D gene ambiguous. The CDR3 extends over 14 amino acids. The V end was cut by 2 bases, the J end by 2 bases, with 9 bases between. CDR1 MNHEY and CDR2 SVGEGT come from the germline V gene. CDR3 residues: CASSYGPLNYGYTF. The CDR3 coding sequence is TGTGCCAGCAGTTACGGCCCGTTGAACTATGGCTACACCTTC.

The sample holds one count of this clone. The V and J genes are TRBV7-9 and TRBJ2-1; 14 positions match TRBD2. With V trimmed by 5 bases and J by 8 bases, 14 bases remained unmatched. This CDR3 contains 18 residues. Looked up from germline, CDR1 is SEHNR and CDR2 is FQNEAQ (reference sequence). The CDR3 region has the DNA TGTGCCAGCAGCCCAAGACTAGCGGGAGGGCCGGATTTCGATGAGCAGTTCTTC. As protein: CASSPRLAGGPDFDEQFF.

Concerning this clone itself: The sample carries other DNA sequences with the same CDR3. This chain joins TRBV18 and TRBJ2-7; 10 nucleotides line up with TRBD1. The CDR3 is made up of 14 amino acids. The V segment lost 3 bases and the J segment 5 bases; nucleotides outside the gene matches: 4. Germline V lookup: CDR1 KGHSH, CDR2 LQKENI. CDR3 nucleotide sequence: TGTGCCAGCTCACCTAGACAGGGGGCAGACGAGCAGTACTTC. Translated: CASSPRQGADEQYF.

V and J are TRBV6-5 and TRBJ1-3; D is possibly TRBD1 (6 bases). The germline V and J ends were trimmed by 0 bases and 4 bases, with 10 bases remaining between them. Germline CDR1 MNHEY, CDR2 SVGAGI. The CDR3 totals 15 residues. The CDR3 DNA reads as TGTGCCAGCAGTTACTCACAGGGTGCCGGAAACACCATATATTTT. Protein product: CASSYSQGAGNTIYF.

This clone came up once. This chain connects TRBV5-1 to TRBJ2-1, with 13 bases lining up with TRBD2. This CDR3 has 15 residues. Per the germline V gene, CDR1 is SGHRS and CDR2 is YFSETQ. Unmatched junction bases numbered 4, after V lost 3 bases and J lost 7 bases. This chain's CDR3 is CASSYGTSGINEQFF. The CDR3 DNA is TGCGCCAGCAGCTATGGGACTAGCGGGATAAATGAGCAGTTCTTC.

The CDR3 is CASSLLPSGYNEQFF. CDR3 nucleotides: TGTGCCAGCAGCTTACTGCCTAGCGGGTACAATGAGCAGTTCTTC. The rearrangement uses TRBV7-3 and TRBJ2-1, with 8 bases that match TRBD2. CDR1 and CDR2 from the germline V gene are SGHTA and FQGTGA. J gave up 4 bases and V 2 bases, and 4 bases lay outside the gene matches. The CDR3 consists of 15 residues.

V and J are TRBV6-8 and TRBJ1-1, with D perhaps matching TRBD1 (5 bases). Germline lookup yields CDR1 MNHGY and CDR2 SAAAGT. V was shortened by 4 bases and J by 0 bases, with 12 bases between the two germline ends. The CDR3 is made up of 15 amino acids. The CDR3 bases are TGTGCCAGCAGTTGGGCGTGGGGCGTGAACACTGAAGCTTTCTTT. Protein: CASSWAWGVNTEAFF.

The V gene is TRBV19, the J gene TRBJ2-2, with TRBD1 as a possible D gene (5 bases). V lost 7 bases, J lost 0 bases, and 21 bases lay in between. The CDR3 spans 18 residues. Per germline, CDR1 LNHDA and CDR2 SQIVND (reference sequence). CDR3 amino acids: CASTKGSTGYANTGELFF. CDR3 nucleotide sequence: TGTGCCAGTACCAAAGGAAGTACAGGCTACGCGAACACCGGGGAGCTGTTTTTT.